This is a list of T cell receptor beta chains from one sample in a study of shared clonotypes between healthy human individuals. The protocol was immunoSEQ multiplex PCR, while the TCRdb copy is restricted to in-frame clones and leaves out a portion. In the table there are 630,000 or so clones, 95% to 98% of which are singletons. Material: naive CD8+ T cells sorted from blood. The source is a man aged 30 to 45 in good health. Both conserved end residues are part of each CDR3. The order of the fields is D gene, J gene, V gene, clone size, CDR3 protein, CDR3 DNA. A D gene is named only where the DNA matches it firmly. The size of a clone is reported for some rows only, either as once, few or many, or as a class for expanded clones.

d_gene: TRBD2; j_gene: TRBJ2-1; v_gene: TRBV6-6; abundance: NA; CDR3aa: CASSPTGLAAANEQFF; CDR3nt: TGTGCCAGCAGTCCCACGGGACTAGCGGCCGCAAATGAGCAGTTCTTC
d_gene: NA; j_gene: TRBJ2-7; v_gene: TRBV20-1; abundance: NA; CDR3aa: CSVRQHEQYF; CDR3nt: TGCAGTGTACGGCAACACGAGCAGTACTTC
d_gene: TRBD2; j_gene: TRBJ2-7; v_gene: TRBV27; abundance: NA; CDR3aa: CASSFNLAGGQGYEQYF; CDR3nt: TGTGCCAGCAGTTTTAACCTAGCGGGAGGTCAGGGCTACGAGCAGTACTTC
d_gene: NA; j_gene: TRBJ1-2; v_gene: TRBV7-2; abundance: once; CDR3aa: CASSSNDRLIYGYTF; CDR3nt: TGTGCCAGCAGCTCCAATGACAGGTTGATCTATGGCTACACCTTC
d_gene: NA; j_gene: TRBJ2-7; v_gene: TRBV5-1; abundance: NA; CDR3aa: CASSEGVGYEQYF; CDR3nt: TGCGCCAGCAGCGAAGGGGTAGGGTACGAGCAGTACTTC
d_gene: TRBD1; j_gene: TRBJ2-7; v_gene: TRBV7-3; abundance: NA; CDR3aa: CASSQAGTGDNEQYF; CDR3nt: TGTGCCAGCAGCCAGGCCGGGACAGGGGACAACGAGCAGTACTTC
d_gene: TRBD1; j_gene: TRBJ2-7; v_gene: TRBV5-8; abundance: once; CDR3aa: CASSLAAGGAYEQYF; CDR3nt: TGTGCCAGCAGCTTGGCAGCAGGGGGCGCTTACGAGCAGTACTTC
d_gene: TRBD2; j_gene: TRBJ2-1; v_gene: TRBV5-1; abundance: once; CDR3aa: CASSPGLAGVPSSYNEQFF; CDR3nt: TGCGCCAGCAGTCCAGGACTAGCGGGAGTCCCGAGCTCCTACAATGAGCAGTTCTTC
d_gene: NA; j_gene: TRBJ2-3; v_gene: TRBV7-9; abundance: NA; CDR3aa: CASSLAQGTDTQYF; CDR3nt: TGTGCCAGCAGCTTAGCTCAGGGGACAGATACGCAGTATTTT
d_gene: TRBD1; j_gene: TRBJ2-7; v_gene: TRBV28; abundance: NA; CDR3aa: CASSTDRGTPYEQYF; CDR3nt: TGTGCCAGCAGTACCGACAGGGGAACCCCCTACGAGCAGTACTTC
d_gene: NA; j_gene: TRBJ2-1; v_gene: TRBV27; abundance: NA; CDR3aa: CASSRYTGNEQFF; CDR3nt: TGTGCCAGCAGTAGGTACACTGGAAATGAGCAGTTCTTC
d_gene: NA; j_gene: TRBJ2-5; v_gene: TRBV7-8; abundance: NA; CDR3aa: CASSLVPGQQETQYF; CDR3nt: TGTGCCAGCAGCTTAGTCCCAGGGCAACAAGAGACCCAGTACTTC
d_gene: NA; j_gene: TRBJ2-1; v_gene: TRBV7-6; abundance: NA; CDR3aa: CASSLTPGNYNEQFF; CDR3nt: TGTGCCAGCAGCTTAACCCCGGGGAACTACAATGAGCAGTTCTTC
d_gene: NA; j_gene: TRBJ2-2; v_gene: TRBV6-5; abundance: NA; CDR3aa: CASSYGTETGELFF; CDR3nt: TGTGCCAGCAGTTACGGGACGGAAACCGGGGAGCTGTTTTTT
d_gene: NA; j_gene: TRBJ2-7; v_gene: TRBV5-6; abundance: once; CDR3aa: CASTFQGLHEQYF; CDR3nt: TGTGCCAGCACCTTTCAAGGGCTCCACGAGCAGTACTTC
d_gene: TRBD1; j_gene: TRBJ1-4; v_gene: TRBV28; abundance: NA; CDR3aa: CASSLYFALDRRNEKLFF; CDR3nt: TGTGCCAGCAGTTTATATTTTGCCCTGGACAGGCGTAATGAAAAACTGTTTTTT
d_gene: NA; j_gene: TRBJ2-5; v_gene: TRBV7-3; abundance: NA; CDR3aa: CASSENAGETQYF; CDR3nt: TGTGCCAGCAGTGAGAATGCGGGAGAGACCCAGTACTTC
d_gene: NA; j_gene: TRBJ2-4; v_gene: TRBV7-9; abundance: NA; CDR3aa: CASSLAGSGVAKNIQYF; CDR3nt: TGTGCCAGCAGCTTAGCAGGGTCGGGCGTAGCCAAAAACATTCAGTACTTC
d_gene: NA; j_gene: TRBJ1-3; v_gene: TRBV4-1; abundance: NA; CDR3aa: CASSQDSTAEFGNTIYF; CDR3nt: TGCGCCAGCAGCCAAGATTCGACTGCCGAATTTGGAAACACCATATATTTT
d_gene: TRBD1; j_gene: TRBJ2-1; v_gene: TRBV5-1; abundance: NA; CDR3aa: CASSWGQGSNEQFF; CDR3nt: TGCGCCAGCAGCTGGGGACAGGGGAGCAATGAGCAGTTCTTC
d_gene: NA; j_gene: TRBJ1-4; v_gene: TRBV25-1; abundance: NA; CDR3aa: CASSEVHRSGEKLFF; CDR3nt: TGTGCCAGCAGTGAAGTCCACCGCAGCGGTGAAAAACTGTTTTTT
d_gene: TRBD1; j_gene: TRBJ2-3; v_gene: TRBV27; abundance: NA; CDR3aa: CASSPPTGGSTDTQYF; CDR3nt: TGTGCCAGCAGTCCCCCGACAGGGGGAAGCACAGATACGCAGTATTTT
d_gene: TRBD2; j_gene: TRBJ2-1; v_gene: TRBV28; abundance: NA; CDR3aa: CASSPRLAGGSYNEQFF; CDR3nt: TGTGCCAGCAGTCCGAGACTAGCGGGAGGCTCCTACAATGAGCAGTTCTTC
d_gene: NA; j_gene: TRBJ1-1; v_gene: TRBV14; abundance: NA; CDR3aa: CASSQGSRRAFF; CDR3nt: TGTGCCAGCAGCCAAGGTTCCCGGAGAGCTTTCTTT
d_gene: NA; j_gene: TRBJ2-7; v_gene: TRBV19; abundance: NA; CDR3aa: CASSLAGPSYEQYF; CDR3nt: TGTGCCAGTAGTTTGGCAGGACCCTCATACGAGCAGTACTTC
d_gene: NA; j_gene: TRBJ1-5; v_gene: TRBV27; abundance: NA; CDR3aa: CASSLKPLDRGYSNQPQHF; CDR3nt: TGTGCCAGCAGTCTCAAACCTTTAGACAGAGGATATAGCAATCAGCCCCAGCATTTT
d_gene: TRBD1; j_gene: TRBJ1-4; v_gene: TRBV4-1; abundance: NA; CDR3aa: CASSPPTGSGKLFF; CDR3nt: TGCGCCAGCAGCCCGCCGACAGGGAGCGGAAAACTGTTTTTT
d_gene: TRBD1; j_gene: TRBJ1-1; v_gene: TRBV7-9; abundance: NA; CDR3aa: CASSLEGTGQLNTEAFF; CDR3nt: TGTGCCAGCAGCTTAGAAGGGACAGGGCAGCTGAACACTGAAGCTTTCTTT
d_gene: NA; j_gene: TRBJ2-3; v_gene: TRBV6-5; abundance: NA; CDR3aa: CASGASSTDTQYF; CDR3nt: TGTGCCAGCGGCGCCAGTAGCACAGATACGCAGTATTTT
d_gene: NA; j_gene: TRBJ1-1; v_gene: TRBV27; abundance: NA; CDR3aa: CASNPHSGHLNTEAFF; CDR3nt: TGTGCCAGCAATCCCCACTCGGGACATCTCAACACTGAAGCTTTCTTT
d_gene: TRBD1; j_gene: TRBJ1-1; v_gene: TRBV27; abundance: NA; CDR3aa: CASRTSTGGTEAFF; CDR3nt: TGTGCCAGCAGAACCTCGACAGGGGGCACTGAAGCTTTCTTT
d_gene: NA; j_gene: TRBJ2-7; v_gene: TRBV7-9; abundance: NA; CDR3aa: CASSLAGPSTEQYF; CDR3nt: TGTGCCAGCAGCTTAGCCGGTCCCTCGACCGAGCAGTACTTC
d_gene: NA; j_gene: TRBJ2-2; v_gene: TRBV14; abundance: once; CDR3aa: CASSQGRPGELFF; CDR3nt: TGTGCCAGCAGCCAAGGGAGGCCCGGGGAGCTGTTTTTT
d_gene: NA; j_gene: TRBJ2-3; v_gene: TRBV27; abundance: NA; CDR3aa: CASSPRASTDTQYF; CDR3nt: TGTGCCAGCAGTCCCCGAGCTAGCACAGATACGCAGTATTTT
d_gene: NA; j_gene: TRBJ2-1; v_gene: TRBV28; abundance: NA; CDR3aa: CASSLSPPNEQFF; CDR3nt: TGTGCCAGCAGTTTGTCGCCGCCGAATGAGCAGTTCTTC
d_gene: TRBD1; j_gene: TRBJ1-5; v_gene: TRBV4-2; abundance: NA; CDR3aa: CASSLQGYNQPQHF; CDR3nt: TGTGCCAGCAGCTTACAGGGGTACAATCAGCCCCAGCATTTT
d_gene: NA; j_gene: TRBJ2-1; v_gene: TRBV18; abundance: NA; CDR3aa: CASSPTMAVDEQFF; CDR3nt: TGTGCCAGCTCACCAACCATGGCGGTTGATGAGCAGTTCTTC
d_gene: TRBD2; j_gene: TRBJ2-3; v_gene: TRBV4-1; abundance: once; CDR3aa: CASSHPLGTSGADTQYF; CDR3nt: TGCGCCAGCAGCCACCCATTAGGGACTAGCGGGGCAGATACGCAGTATTTT
d_gene: NA; j_gene: TRBJ2-3; v_gene: TRBV6-1; abundance: NA; CDR3aa: CASSDRDSLTSTDTQYF; CDR3nt: TGTGCCAGCAGTGATCGGGACTCACTCACTAGCACAGATACGCAGTATTTT
d_gene: NA; j_gene: TRBJ1-5; v_gene: TRBV7-9; abundance: NA; CDR3aa: CASSQLEPAQHF; CDR3nt: TGTGCCAGCAGCCAGCTGGAACCAGCCCAGCATTTT
d_gene: TRBD1; j_gene: TRBJ1-1; v_gene: TRBV10-3; abundance: NA; CDR3aa: CAIRQGNTEAFF; CDR3nt: TGTGCCATCCGACAGGGGAACACTGAAGCTTTCTTT
d_gene: NA; j_gene: TRBJ2-2; v_gene: TRBV7-3; abundance: NA; CDR3aa: CASSFHRTGELFF; CDR3nt: TGTGCCAGCAGCTTCCACAGAACCGGGGAGCTGTTTTTT
d_gene: TRBD2; j_gene: TRBJ2-2; v_gene: TRBV9; abundance: NA; CDR3aa: CASSAASGRSPGELFF; CDR3nt: TGTGCCAGCAGCGCCGCTAGCGGGAGGTCTCCCGGGGAGCTGTTTTTT
d_gene: NA; j_gene: TRBJ2-5; v_gene: TRBV30; abundance: NA; CDR3aa: CAWNDGSQETQYF; CDR3nt: TGTGCCTGGAATGACGGAAGCCAAGAGACCCAGTACTTC
d_gene: NA; j_gene: TRBJ2-3; v_gene: TRBV28; abundance: NA; CDR3aa: CASNFEGTGLDTQYF; CDR3nt: TGTGCCAGCAACTTCGAGGGGACGGGGCTAGATACGCAGTATTTT
d_gene: NA; j_gene: TRBJ2-5; v_gene: TRBV27; abundance: NA; CDR3aa: CASSSGTQNAYQETQYF; CDR3nt: TGTGCCAGCAGTTCCGGGACTCAAAATGCGTACCAAGAGACCCAGTACTTC
d_gene: NA; j_gene: TRBJ1-5; v_gene: TRBV9; abundance: NA; CDR3aa: CASSVEGRFNQPQHF; CDR3nt: TGTGCCAGCAGCGTAGAGGGCAGATTCAATCAGCCCCAGCATTTT
d_gene: TRBD1; j_gene: TRBJ2-7; v_gene: TRBV4-1; abundance: NA; CDR3aa: CASSQDVQGAYEQYF; CDR3nt: TGCGCCAGCAGCCAAGATGTGCAGGGGGCCTACGAGCAGTACTTC
d_gene: NA; j_gene: TRBJ1-2; v_gene: TRBV28; abundance: NA; CDR3aa: CASTTLTTGAGGYGYTF; CDR3nt: TGTGCCAGCACCACACTAACGACCGGGGCGGGAGGGTATGGCTACACCTTC
d_gene: NA; j_gene: TRBJ2-7; v_gene: TRBV7-2; abundance: NA; CDR3aa: CASSFRGPTYEQYF; CDR3nt: TGTGCCAGCAGCTTTAGGGGACCTACTTACGAGCAGTACTTC